Listed below are T cell receptor beta chains from one sample, sequenced in a study of graft-versus-host responses after intestinal transplantation. Profiling relied on immunoSEQ multiplex PCR, and the TCRdb table lists in-frame clones only, not all of them. Among more than 9,500 clones, approximately 80% were seen once, and the ten largest hold about 30%. Sequenced here: PBMCs, sampled nearly 500 days after intestinal transplant. The receptors derive from a human patient who received an intestinal transplant, so some T cells may come from the graft donor. Both conserved end residues are part of each CDR3. The D gene is left open where the match is weak. Where a row states a size, it is once, few, many or the class of an expanded clone; other rows omit it.

v_call: TRBV6-1; d_call: .; j_call: TRBJ1-5; clone_size: .; cdr3_aa: CASSDEKGGYQPQHF; cdr3_nt: TGTGCCAGCAGTGATGAGAAGGGAGGCTATCAGCCCCAGCATTTT
v_call: TRBV5-8; d_call: .; j_call: TRBJ1-1; clone_size: .; cdr3_aa: CASSPGASRNTEAFF; cdr3_nt: TGTGCCAGCAGCCCAGGAGCCTCGCGGAACACTGAAGCTTTCTTT
v_call: TRBV29-1; d_call: TRBD1; j_call: TRBJ1-1; clone_size: .; cdr3_aa: CSVVPGRGGDTEAFF; cdr3_nt: TGCAGCGTTGTCCCAGGCAGGGGGGGGGACACTGAAGCTTTCTTT
v_call: TRBV7-3; d_call: .; j_call: TRBJ1-5; clone_size: .; cdr3_aa: CASSTDSAGPQHF; cdr3_nt: TGTGCCAGCAGCACCGACAGCGCTGGGCCCCAGCATTTT
v_call: TRBV5-6; d_call: TRBD2; j_call: TRBJ2-7; clone_size: .; cdr3_aa: CASSGAGTSRVHEQYF; cdr3_nt: TGTGCCAGCAGCGGTGCCGGGACTAGCAGAGTACACGAGCAGTACTTC
v_call: TRBV6-5; d_call: .; j_call: TRBJ1-2; clone_size: .; cdr3_aa: CATLWGVWGYTF; cdr3_nt: TGTGCCACCCTCTGGGGGGTCTGGGGCTACACCTTC
v_call: TRBV19; d_call: .; j_call: TRBJ1-5; clone_size: once; cdr3_aa: CASSIRGGNQPQHF; cdr3_nt: TGTGCCAGTAGTATAAGAGGAGGCAATCAGCCCCAGCATTTT
v_call: TRBV6-6; d_call: TRBD1; j_call: TRBJ1-1; clone_size: .; cdr3_aa: CASSYSSGGGTEAFF; cdr3_nt: TGTGCCAGCAGTTACTCTTCAGGGGGAGGCACTGAAGCTTTCTTT
v_call: TRBV11-3; d_call: .; j_call: TRBJ2-2; clone_size: once; cdr3_aa: CASSLVASRVTGELFF; cdr3_nt: TGTGCCAGCAGCTTAGTTGCGTCTAGAGTCACCGGGGAGCTGTTTTTT
v_call: TRBV6-4; d_call: .; j_call: TRBJ2-3; clone_size: .; cdr3_aa: CASGSGGSTDTQYF; cdr3_nt: TGTGCCAGCGGGTCGGGCGGGAGCACAGATACGCAGTATTTT
v_call: TRBV9; d_call: .; j_call: TRBJ2-7; clone_size: .; cdr3_aa: CASSPFGTGIEQYF; cdr3_nt: TGTGCCAGCAGCCCCTTTGGAACAGGGATCGAGCAGTACTTC
v_call: TRBV6-5; d_call: .; j_call: TRBJ2-6; clone_size: .; cdr3_aa: CASCLAPGANVLTF; cdr3_nt: TGTGCCAGCTGCCTGGCCCCTGGGGCCAACGTCCTGACTTTC
v_call: TRBV12-5; d_call: TRBD1; j_call: TRBJ1-1; clone_size: .; cdr3_aa: CASAAIQGMNTEAFF; cdr3_nt: TGTGCTAGTGCCGCTATACAGGGGATGAACACTGAAGCTTTCTTT
v_call: TRBV10-1; d_call: TRBD1; j_call: TRBJ2-1; clone_size: .; cdr3_aa: CASSLTGSEQFF; cdr3_nt: TGCGCCAGCAGCTTGACAGGGTCTGAGCAGTTCTTC
v_call: TRBV13; d_call: .; j_call: TRBJ2-1; clone_size: once; cdr3_aa: CASSSGSSSYNEQFF; cdr3_nt: TGTGCCAGCAGCTCTGGATCCAGCTCCTACAATGAGCAGTTCTTC
v_call: TRBV6-4; d_call: TRBD2; j_call: TRBJ2-1; clone_size: .; cdr3_aa: CASSEKERGSNEQFF; cdr3_nt: TGTGCCAGCAGTGAAAAAGAGCGGGGATCCAATGAGCAGTTCTTC
v_call: TRBV9; d_call: TRBD2; j_call: TRBJ2-1; clone_size: .; cdr3_aa: CASSVGREGHMNEQFF; cdr3_nt: TGTGCCAGCAGCGTAGGCCGGGAGGGCCATATGAATGAGCAGTTCTTC
v_call: TRBV6-5; d_call: TRBD1; j_call: TRBJ2-2; clone_size: .; cdr3_aa: CASSARQGKAGELFF; cdr3_nt: TGTGCCAGCAGTGCACGACAGGGAAAGGCGGGGGAGCTGTTTTTT
v_call: TRBV5-1; d_call: .; j_call: TRBJ2-7; clone_size: .; cdr3_aa: CASSYRNGATYEQYF; cdr3_nt: TGCGCCAGCAGCTACCGGAACGGGGCCACCTACGAGCAGTACTTC
v_call: TRBV6-5; d_call: TRBD1; j_call: TRBJ2-7; clone_size: few; cdr3_aa: CASSYRGRFYEQYF; cdr3_nt: TGTGCCAGCAGTTACAGGGGGCGTTTTTACGAGCAGTACTTC
v_call: TRBV29-1; d_call: TRBD2; j_call: TRBJ2-1; clone_size: few; cdr3_aa: CSAGGLAGVEQFF; cdr3_nt: TGCAGCGCCGGAGGACTAGCGGGAGTAGAGCAGTTCTTC
v_call: TRBV19; d_call: .; j_call: TRBJ2-6; clone_size: .; cdr3_aa: CASSIQGSGANVLTF; cdr3_nt: TGTGCCAGTAGTATACAGGGTTCTGGGGCCAACGTCCTGACTTTC
v_call: TRBV30; d_call: .; j_call: TRBJ2-7; clone_size: few; cdr3_aa: CAWSVLFYEQYF; cdr3_nt: TGTGCCTGGAGTGTACTGTTCTACGAGCAGTACTTC
v_call: TRBV14; d_call: .; j_call: TRBJ2-7; clone_size: few; cdr3_aa: CASSQAPRVEQYF; cdr3_nt: TGTGCCAGCAGCCAAGCGCCCCGAGTTGAGCAGTACTTC
v_call: TRBV5-1; d_call: TRBD2; j_call: TRBJ2-3; clone_size: .; cdr3_aa: CASVAGGWADTQYF; cdr3_nt: TGCGCCAGCGTAGCGGGAGGTTGGGCAGATACGCAGTATTTT
v_call: TRBV7-3; d_call: TRBD2; j_call: TRBJ2-7; clone_size: .; cdr3_aa: CASSLQPGGSYEQYF; cdr3_nt: TGTGCCAGCAGCTTACAGCCGGGAGGGAGCTACGAGCAGTACTTC
v_call: TRBV19; d_call: TRBD1; j_call: TRBJ1-5; clone_size: once; cdr3_aa: CASRTITGDSNQPQHF; cdr3_nt: TGTGCCAGTAGGACGATAACAGGGGACAGCAATCAGCCCCAGCATTTT
v_call: TRBV12-5; d_call: .; j_call: TRBJ1-5; clone_size: .; cdr3_aa: CASGAGANQPQHF; cdr3_nt: TGTGCTAGTGGTGCGGGGGCGAATCAGCCCCAGCATTTT
v_call: TRBV6-5; d_call: .; j_call: TRBJ2-7; clone_size: .; cdr3_aa: CASSEGTFEQYF; cdr3_nt: TGTGCCAGCAGTGAAGGGACTTTCGAGCAGTACTTC
v_call: TRBV19; d_call: .; j_call: TRBJ2-1; clone_size: .; cdr3_aa: CASANRDLNEQFF; cdr3_nt: TGTGCCAGTGCCAACCGGGACCTCAATGAGCAGTTCTTC
v_call: TRBV27; d_call: TRBD1; j_call: TRBJ1-5; clone_size: .; cdr3_aa: CASSSGQGSNQPQHF; cdr3_nt: TGTGCCAGCAGCTCCGGACAGGGGAGCAATCAGCCCCAGCATTTT
v_call: TRBV27; d_call: .; j_call: TRBJ1-5; clone_size: .; cdr3_aa: CASSLVGEGQPQHF; cdr3_nt: TGTGCCAGCAGTTTAGTAGGGGAAGGTCAGCCCCAGCATTTT
v_call: TRBV5-1; d_call: TRBD1; j_call: TRBJ2-5; clone_size: .; cdr3_aa: CASSWTGGGETQYF; cdr3_nt: TGCGCCAGCAGCTGGACAGGGGGAGGGGAGACCCAGTACTTC
v_call: TRBV7-9; d_call: .; j_call: TRBJ1-4; clone_size: .; cdr3_aa: CASRAGGLNEKLFF; cdr3_nt: TGTGCCAGCAGGGCCGGCGGGCTAAATGAAAAACTGTTTTTT
v_call: TRBV28; d_call: TRBD1; j_call: TRBJ2-3; clone_size: .; cdr3_aa: CASSRGGRGTDTQYF; cdr3_nt: TGTGCCAGCAGTAGAGGGGGCCGGGGAACAGATACGCAGTATTTT